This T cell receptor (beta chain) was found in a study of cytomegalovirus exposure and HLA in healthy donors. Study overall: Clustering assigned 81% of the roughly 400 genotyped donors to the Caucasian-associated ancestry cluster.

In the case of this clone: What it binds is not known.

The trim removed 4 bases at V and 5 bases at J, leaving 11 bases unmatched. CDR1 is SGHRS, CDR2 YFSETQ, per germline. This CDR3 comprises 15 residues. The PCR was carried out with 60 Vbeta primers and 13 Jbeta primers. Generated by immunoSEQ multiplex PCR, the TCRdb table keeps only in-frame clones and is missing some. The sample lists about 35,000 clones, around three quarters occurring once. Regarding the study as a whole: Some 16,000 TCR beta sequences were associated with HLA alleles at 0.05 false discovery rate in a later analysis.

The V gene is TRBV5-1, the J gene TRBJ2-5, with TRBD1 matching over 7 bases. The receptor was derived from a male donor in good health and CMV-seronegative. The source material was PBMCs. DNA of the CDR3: TGCGCCAGCAGCACTGGTGAAGGGGGCTCGGAGACCCAGTACTTC. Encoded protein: CASSTGEGGSETQYF.